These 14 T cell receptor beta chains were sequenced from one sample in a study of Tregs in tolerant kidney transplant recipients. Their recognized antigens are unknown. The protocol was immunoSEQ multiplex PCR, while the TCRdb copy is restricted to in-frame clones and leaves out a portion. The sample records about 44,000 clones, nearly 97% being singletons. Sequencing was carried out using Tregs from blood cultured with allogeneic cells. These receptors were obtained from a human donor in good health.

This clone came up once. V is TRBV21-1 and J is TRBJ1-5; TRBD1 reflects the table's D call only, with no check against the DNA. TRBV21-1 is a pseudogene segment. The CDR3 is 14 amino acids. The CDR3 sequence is CASRDPTGGQPQHF. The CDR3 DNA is TGTGCCAGCAGAGATCCAACAGGGGGTCAGCCCCAGCATTTT.

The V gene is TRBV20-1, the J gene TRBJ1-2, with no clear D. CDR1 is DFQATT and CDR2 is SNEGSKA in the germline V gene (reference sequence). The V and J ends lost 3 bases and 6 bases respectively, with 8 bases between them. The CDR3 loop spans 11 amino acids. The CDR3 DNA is TGCAGTGCTAGCCGTTTAGATGGCTACACCTTC. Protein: CSASRLDGYTF.

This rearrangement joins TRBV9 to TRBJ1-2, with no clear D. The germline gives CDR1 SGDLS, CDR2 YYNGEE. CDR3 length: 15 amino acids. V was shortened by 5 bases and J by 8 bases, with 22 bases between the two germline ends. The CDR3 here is CASSRRRLGEEGYTF. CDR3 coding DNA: TGTGCCAGCAGTCGTAGAAGGTTAGGAGAGGAGGGCTACACCTTC. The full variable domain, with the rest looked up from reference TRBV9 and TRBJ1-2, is DSGVTQTPKHLITATGQRVTLRCSPRSGDLSVYWYQQSLDQGLQFLIQYYNGEERAKGNILERFSAQQFPDLHSELNLSSLELGDSALYFCASSRRRLGEEGYTFGSGTRLTVV.

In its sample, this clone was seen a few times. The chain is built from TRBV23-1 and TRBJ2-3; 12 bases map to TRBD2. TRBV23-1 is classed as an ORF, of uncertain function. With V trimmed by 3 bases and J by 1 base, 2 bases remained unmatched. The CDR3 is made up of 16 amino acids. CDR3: CASSHRLAGGTDTQYF. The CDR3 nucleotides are TGCGCCAGCAGTCACAGACTAGCGGGGGGCACAGATACGCAGTATTTT.

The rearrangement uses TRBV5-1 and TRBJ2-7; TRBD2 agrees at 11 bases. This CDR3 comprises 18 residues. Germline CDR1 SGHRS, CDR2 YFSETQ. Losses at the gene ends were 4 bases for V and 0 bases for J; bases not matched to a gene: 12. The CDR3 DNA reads TGCGCCAGCAGCCCCGGACTAGCGGGCACTAGGAGCTCCTACGAGCAGTACTTC. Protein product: CASSPGLAGTRSSYEQYF.

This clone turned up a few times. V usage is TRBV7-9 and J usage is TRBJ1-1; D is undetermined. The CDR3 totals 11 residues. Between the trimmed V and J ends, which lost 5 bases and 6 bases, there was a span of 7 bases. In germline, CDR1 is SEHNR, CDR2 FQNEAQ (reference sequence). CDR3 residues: CASSRYAEAFF. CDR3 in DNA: TGTGCCAGCAGCCGCTACGCTGAAGCTTTCTTT.

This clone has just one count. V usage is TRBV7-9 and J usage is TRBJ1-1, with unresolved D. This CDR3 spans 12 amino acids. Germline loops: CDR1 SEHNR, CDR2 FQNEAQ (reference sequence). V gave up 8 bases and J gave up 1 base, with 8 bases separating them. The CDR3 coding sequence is TGTGCCAGCGCACCCCAGAACACTGAAGCTTTCTTT. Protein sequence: CASAPQNTEAFF.

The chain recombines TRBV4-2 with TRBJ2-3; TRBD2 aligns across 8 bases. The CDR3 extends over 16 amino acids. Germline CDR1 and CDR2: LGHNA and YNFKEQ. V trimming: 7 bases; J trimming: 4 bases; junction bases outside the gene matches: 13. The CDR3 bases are TGTGCCAGCAACCGGGTAGCGGGGTTGGTTGCAGATACGCAGTATTTT. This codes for CASNRVAGLVADTQYF.

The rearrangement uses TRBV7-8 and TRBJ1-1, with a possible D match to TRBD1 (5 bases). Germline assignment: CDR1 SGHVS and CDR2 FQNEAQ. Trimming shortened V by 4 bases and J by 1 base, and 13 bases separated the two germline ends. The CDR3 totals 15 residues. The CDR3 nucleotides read TGTGCCAGCAGCTCCTGGGGGACCTCGAACACTGAAGCTTTCTTT. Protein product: CASSSWGTSNTEAFF.

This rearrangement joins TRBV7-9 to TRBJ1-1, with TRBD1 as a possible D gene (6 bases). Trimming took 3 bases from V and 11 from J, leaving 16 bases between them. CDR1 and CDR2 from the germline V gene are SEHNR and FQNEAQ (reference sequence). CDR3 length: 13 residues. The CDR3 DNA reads TGTGCCAGCAGCTTGCCAGGGGCCCGTGGGGCTTTCTTT. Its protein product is CASSLPGARGAFF.

The CDR3 DNA follows: TGTGCCAGCAGCCAGGGAGTGCAAGAGACCCAGTACTTC. Its translation: CASSQGVQETQYF. This chain joins TRBV6-1 and TRBJ2-5, with D possibly being TRBD1 or TRBD2 (5 bases each). CDR3 length: 13 residues. Per germline, CDR1 MNHNS and CDR2 SASEGT. The V gene lost 6 bases and the J gene lost 2 bases, with 10 bases spanning the gap.

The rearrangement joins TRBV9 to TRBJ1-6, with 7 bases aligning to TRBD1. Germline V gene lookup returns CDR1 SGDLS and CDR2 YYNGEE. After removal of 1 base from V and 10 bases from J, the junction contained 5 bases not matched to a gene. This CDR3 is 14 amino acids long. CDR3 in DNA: TGTGCCAGCAGCGTAAGGGGGCCTCTATCACCCCTCCACTTT. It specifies CASSVRGPLSPLHF.

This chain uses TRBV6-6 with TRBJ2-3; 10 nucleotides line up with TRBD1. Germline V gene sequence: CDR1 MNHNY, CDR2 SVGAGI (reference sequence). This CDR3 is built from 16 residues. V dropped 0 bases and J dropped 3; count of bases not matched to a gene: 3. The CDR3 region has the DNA TGTGCCAGCAGTTACTCTTGGACAGGGGGGACAGATACGCAGTATTTT. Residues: CASSYSWTGGTDTQYF.

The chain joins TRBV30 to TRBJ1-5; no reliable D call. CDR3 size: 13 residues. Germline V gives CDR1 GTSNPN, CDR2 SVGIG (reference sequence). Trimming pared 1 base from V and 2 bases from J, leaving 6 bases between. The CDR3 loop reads CAWSASGNQPQHF. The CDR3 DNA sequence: TGTGCCTGGAGTGCAAGTGGCAATCAGCCCCAGCATTTT.